The 12 T cell receptor beta chains given below trace back to one sample, sequenced in a study of blood T cell repertoires in COVID-19 (TCRdb year 2020). The receptor library was made with the immunoSEQ multiplex PCR assay. The source is immuneACCESS, and TCRdb retained only in-frame sequences with V and J called. Part of the clones is not carried over; for the studies checked, unresolved V genes explain less than half of this, and the remainder is unexplained. The sample contains about 170,000 clones, about 80% of them found a single time. Together, the top ten hold roughly 2% of the sample. Sequenced input: peripheral blood. These TCRs come from a woman of 80 years or more with acute or convalescent COVID-19.

The chain links TRBV4-1 to TRBJ1-2; D call uncertain. Trimming took 1 base from V and 5 from J, leaving 8 bases between them. The germline gives CDR1 MGHRA, CDR2 YSYEKL. The CDR3 totals 13 residues. CDR3 nucleotides: TGCGCCAGCAGCCAAGGTGGGCTGTATGGCTACACCTTC. This sequence encodes CASSQGGLYGYTF.

CDR3 amino acids: CAWTTGAGVRSAYNEQFF. The CDR3 DNA reads as TGTGCCTGGACCACGGGGGCGGGGGTACGATCCGCCTACAATGAGCAGTTCTTC. V and J are TRBV30 and TRBJ2-1; D is perhaps TRBD2 (7 bases). From germline, CDR1 is GTSNPN and CDR2 SVGIG (reference sequence). The CDR3 sequence is 18 residues long. V lost 4 bases and J lost 2, with 24 bases in between.

This clone occurred many times. The rearrangement links TRBV7-9 to TRBJ2-7; the D gene is possibly TRBD1 (5 bases). Per the germline V gene, CDR1 is SEHNR and CDR2 is FQNEAQ (reference sequence). The CDR3 has 13 residues. Deletions cut 2 bases from V and 7 bases from J, with 12 bases between. CDR3: CASSLYLGPEQYF. The CDR3 nucleotides are TGTGCCAGCAGCTTATATCTGGGGCCGGAGCAGTACTTC.

The chain joins TRBV6-5 to TRBJ1-2, with 7 bases lining up with TRBD1. This CDR3 is built from 14 residues. J gave up 4 bases and V 2 bases, and 4 bases lay outside the gene matches. CDR1 MNHEY and CDR2 SVGAGI come from the germline V gene. The DNA for the CDR3 is TGTGCCAGCAGTTACCCCGGGACAGCCTATGGCTACACCTTC. The encoded protein is CASSYPGTAYGYTF.

This sequence joins TRBV7-2 and TRBJ1-2; D uncertain. The germline V and J ends were trimmed by 4 bases and 6 bases, with 15 bases remaining between them. The CDR3 sequence is 14 residues long. CDR1 SGHTA and CDR2 FQGNSA come from the germline V gene. The CDR3 sequence: CASSSWSGFDGYTF. The CDR3 nucleotides read TGTGCCAGCAGCTCCTGGTCGGGATTCGATGGCTACACCTTC.

The chain is built from TRBV18 and TRBJ2-3, with 8 nucleotides matching TRBD1. The J segment lost 0 bases and the V segment lost 3 bases, leaving 5 bases of the junction unmatched. Germline CDR1 KGHSH, CDR2 LQKENI. CDR3 size: 16 residues. The CDR3 sequence is CASSPPDRASTDTQYF. CDR3 DNA: TGTGCCAGCTCACCTCCGGACAGGGCTAGCACAGATACGCAGTATTTT.

This chain links TRBV2 with TRBJ2-7; 7 bases align to TRBD2. Germline CDR1 and CDR2: SNHLY and FYNNEI. The trim removed 4 bases at V and 0 bases at J, leaving 3 bases unmatched. CDR3 size: 14 residues. The CDR3: CASSVSGFSYEQYF. DNA of the CDR3: TGTGCCAGCAGTGTTAGCGGGTTCTCCTACGAGCAGTACTTC. The entire variable domain, with the rest obtained from reference TRBV2 and TRBJ2-7, is as follows: EPEVTQTPSHQVTQMGQEVILRCVPISNHLYFYWYRQILGQKVEFLVSFYNNEISEKSEIFDDQFSVERPDGSNFTLKIRSTKLEDSAMYFCASSVSGFSYEQYFGPGTRLTVT.

The rearrangement joins TRBV29-1 to TRBJ1-4, with D perhaps matching TRBD1 (5 bases). Between the trimmed V and J ends, which lost 6 bases and 8 bases, there was a span of 13 bases. The length of the CDR3 is 12 residues. Germline loops: CDR1 SQVTM, CDR2 ANQGSEA. The CDR3 bases are TGCAGCGTGGGGCCAGCCGGGGAAAAACTGTTTTTT. Translating gives CSVGPAGEKLFF.

V usage is TRBV7-2 and J usage is TRBJ2-4; TRBD2 matches 14 bases. The trim removed 0 bases at V and 8 bases at J, leaving 6 bases unmatched. Looked up from germline, CDR1 is SGHTA and CDR2 is FQGNSA. The CDR3 is made up of 17 amino acids. The CDR3 here is CASSLAPTSGRAYIQYF. DNA of the CDR3: TGTGCCAGCAGCTTAGCTCCGACTAGCGGGAGGGCATACATTCAGTACTTC. Combining the CDR3 with reference TRBV7-2 and TRBJ2-4 gives the whole variable domain GAGVSQSPSNKVTEKGKDVELRCDPISGHTALYWYRQSLGQGLEFLIYFQGNSAPDKSGLPSDRFSAERTGGSVSTLTIQRTQQEDSAVYLCASSLAPTSGRAYIQYFGAGTRLSVL.

The CDR3 bases are TGCGCCAGCAGCGTGGACAGGAGTAATGAAAAACTGTTTTTT. Translating it yields CASSVDRSNEKLFF. The chain is built from TRBV5-1 and TRBJ1-4, with TRBD1 matching over 7 bases. The length of the CDR3 is 14 residues. Germline V gene data show CDR1 as SGHRS and CDR2 as YFSETQ. V was clipped by 4 bases and J by 4 bases; unmatched bases: 4.

The rearrangement links TRBV19 to TRBJ2-6; 9 bases line up with TRBD1. The germline CDR1 and CDR2 sequences are LNHDA and SQIVND (reference sequence). The CDR3 contains 17 residues. The junction had 6 bases not matched to a gene; V was cut back by 6 bases and J by 0 bases. The CDR3, as DNA: TGTGCCAGTAGCCCGGGACAGGGAGTCTCTGGGGCCAACGTCCTGACTTTC. Translation: CASSPGQGVSGANVLTF.

This clone was seen a few times. One junction end does not reproduce the germline sequence, and a read error may be involved. This sequence joins TRBV6-1 and TRBJ2-7, with unresolved D. This CDR3 region has 15 residues. Germline V gene lookup returns CDR1 MNHNS and CDR2 SASEGT. The CDR3, as DNA: TGTGCCAGCAGGGAAGTCTCCGAAAACACCTACGAGCAGTACTTC. Its translation is CASREVSENTYEQYF.